The 27 T cell receptor beta chains listed next were all sequenced from one sample in a study of blood T cell repertoires in COVID-19. Sequencing was performed with immunoSEQ multiplex PCR; in TCRdb, only in-frame clones are kept and a portion is missing. The data show about 210,000 clones, around 82% seen once. Material for sequencing was peripheral blood. The receptors shown here come from a woman between 40 and 50 years old with active or convalescent COVID-19.

V and J are TRBV7-8 and TRBJ1-5; D possibly corresponds to TRBD1 (6 bases). The CDR3 loop spans 15 amino acids. Trimming took 0 bases from V and 7 from J, leaving 13 bases between them. Germline lookup yields CDR1 SGHVS and CDR2 FQNEAQ. CDR3 residues: CASSLAGGLGQPQHF. The CDR3 DNA reads as TGTGCCAGCAGCTTAGCGGGGGGGCTGGGCCAGCCCCAGCATTTT.

The V call is TRBV6-1, the J call TRBJ2-4, with 14 nucleotides matching TRBD2. This CDR3 region has 15 residues. Germline trimming cut 6 bases from V and 3 bases from J; bases unmatched to any gene: 1. Germline V lookup: CDR1 MNHNS, CDR2 SASEGT. The CDR3 nucleotides are TGTGCCAGCAGGACTAGCGGGAGGGACAAAAACATTCAGTACTTC. Its translation: CASRTSGRDKNIQYF.

J is TRBJ2-1 and V is TRBV11-3; weak D call: TRBD2 (6 bases). The CDR3 runs 15 residues. Between the trimmed V and J ends, which lost 2 bases and 1 base, there was a span of 9 bases. Germline CDR1 SGHNT, CDR2 YENEEA. This CDR3 is CASSLTRGSYNEQFF. The DNA for the CDR3 is TGTGCCAGCAGCTTAACGCGGGGTTCCTACAATGAGCAGTTCTTC.

The chain joins TRBV6-4 to TRBJ2-7; possibly TRBD2 for D (5 bases). This CDR3 comprises 16 residues. Germline V CDR1 and CDR2: MRHNA, SNTAGT. V lost 5 bases to trimming and J lost 0 bases, with 17 bases between them. The CDR3 sequence: CASSRVGGGSSYEQYF. CDR3 bases: TGTGCCAGCAGTCGAGTCGGAGGCGGAAGCTCCTACGAGCAGTACTTC.

V and J are TRBV4-1 and TRBJ1-5; 7 nucleotides match TRBD1. J was trimmed by 2 bases and V by 6 bases; bases with no gene match: 4. In germline, CDR1 is MGHRA, CDR2 YSYEKL. The CDR3 spans 14 residues. CDR3 sequence: CASRRQGGNQPQHF. The CDR3 region has the DNA TGCGCCAGCAGAAGGCAGGGGGGCAATCAGCCCCAGCATTTT.

The chain joins TRBV24-1 to TRBJ1-5; 8 bases are a match to TRBD1. CDR1 and CDR2 (germline): KGHDR, SFDVKD. Trimming cost V 3 bases and J 7 bases; bases outside gene matches: 7. CDR3 length equals 15 residues. The CDR3 DNA follows: TGTGCCACCAGTGATGCGACAGGGGTTCGGCAGCCCCAGCATTTT. Translation: CATSDATGVRQPQHF.

V and J are TRBV28 and TRBJ1-5, with 8 bases identical to TRBD1. Looked up from germline, CDR1 is MDHEN and CDR2 is SYDVKM. V lost 4 bases to trimming and J lost 7 bases; unmatched junction nucleotides: 9. This CDR3 comprises 15 residues. Here the CDR3 reads CASSSTGGARQPQHF. As DNA, the CDR3 is TGTGCCAGCAGTTCCACAGGGGGGGCACGGCAGCCCCAGCATTTT.

The genes are TRBV29-1 and TRBJ2-2; possible D gene TRBD2, 6 bases. V lost 4 bases to trimming and J lost 2 bases, with 14 bases between them. CDR3 length: 15 amino acids. Germline values: CDR1 SQVTM, CDR2 ANQGSEA. CDR3 protein: CSVGGAGDNTGELFF. The CDR3 DNA follows: TGCAGCGTTGGGGGAGCGGGCGATAACACCGGGGAGCTGTTTTTT.

V is TRBV5-4 and J is TRBJ2-5, with a weak D call TRBD1 (5 bases). The CDR3 runs to 17 residues. V gave up 0 bases and J gave up 2 bases, with 17 bases separating them. The germline CDR1 and CDR2 sequences are SGHNT and YYREEE (reference sequence). CDR3 protein: CASSLAIMGRKQETQYF. CDR3 bases: TGTGCCAGCAGCTTGGCAATTATGGGGCGTAAGCAAGAGACCCAGTACTTC.

The CDR3 DNA follows: TGTGCCAGCAGCTTCTCTGGGGGGGCTGACACTGAAGCTTTCTTT. Translation: CASSFSGGADTEAFF. The V call is TRBV7-2, the J call TRBJ1-1; D is possibly TRBD1 (6 bases). Germline V gene data show CDR1 as SGHTA and CDR2 as FQGNSA. V was pared by 3 bases and J by 3 bases, with 14 bases between. The CDR3 totals 15 residues.

V usage is TRBV4-3 and J usage is TRBJ2-7, with 12 bases fitting TRBD1. The ends lost 0 bases at V and 4 bases at J; junction bases unmatched: 10. There are 18 residues in the CDR3. From germline, CDR1 is LGHNA and CDR2 YSLEER. CDR3 region: CASSQDGTGGDLGYEQYF. CDR3 DNA sequence: TGCGCCAGCAGCCAAGATGGGACAGGGGGCGATTTGGGATACGAGCAGTACTTC.

The genes are TRBV6-2 or TRBV6-3 and TRBJ2-2; 10 bases match TRBD1. The trim removed 5 bases at V and 7 bases at J, leaving 7 bases unmatched. This CDR3 comprises 15 residues. From germline, CDR1 is MNHEY and CDR2 SVGEGT. CDR3 DNA: TGTGCCAGCAGTCCCTTGGGACAGGGGAACGGGGAGCTGTTTTTT. This codes for CASSPLGQGNGELFF.

The V call is TRBV4-3, the J call TRBJ2-4, with a tentative D call TRBD1 (5 bases). Germline CDR1 and CDR2: LGHNA and YSLEER. Trimming left V 0 bases short and J 8 bases short, with 14 bases between. The length of the CDR3 is 15 residues. The CDR3 region is CASSQDWPGWDIQYF. The CDR3 coding sequence is TGCGCCAGCAGCCAAGATTGGCCAGGGTGGGACATTCAGTACTTC.

V gene TRBV5-1 combines with J gene TRBJ2-5; 9 nucleotides line up with TRBD2. The V segment lost 6 bases and the J segment 2 bases; nucleotides outside the gene matches: 5. Germline V gives CDR1 SGHRS, CDR2 YFSETQ. The CDR3 sequence is 14 residues long. The CDR3 sequence is CASMGTSLQETQYF. In DNA, the CDR3 is TGCGCCAGCATGGGGACTAGCCTACAAGAGACCCAGTACTTC.

The V call is TRBV6-6, the J call TRBJ1-2; D gene unclear. V gave up 2 bases and J gave up 2 bases, with 9 bases separating them. CDR3 length equals 14 residues. The V gene's germline CDR1 is MNHNY and CDR2 SVGAGI (reference sequence). The CDR3 nucleotides are TGTGCCAGCAGTTACAATGGCCAAAACTATGGCTACACCTTC. This translates into CASSYNGQNYGYTF.

V and J are TRBV6-5 and TRBJ1-2; 7 nucleotides line up with TRBD1. CDR1 is MNHEY and CDR2 is SVGAGI in the germline V gene. V shed 7 bases and J 4 bases; nucleotides not matched to a gene: 6. The CDR3 totals 13 residues. The CDR3 sequence: CASKTGVSYGYTF. The CDR3 DNA follows: TGTGCCAGCAAAACAGGGGTATCCTATGGCTACACCTTC.

This chain uses TRBV7-3 with TRBJ2-3, with TRBD2 matching 7 bases. Per the germline V gene, CDR1 is SGHTA and CDR2 is FQGTGA. Unmatched junction bases numbered 4, after V lost 4 bases and J lost 0 bases. This CDR3 comprises 15 residues. The CDR3 loop reads CASSSPGLSTDTQYF. The CDR3 DNA sequence: TGTGCCAGCAGCTCGCCGGGACTAAGCACAGATACGCAGTATTTT.

The gene calls are TRBV19 and TRBJ1-2; TRBD1 is a possible D gene (6 bases). The germline V and J ends were trimmed by 7 bases and 7 bases, with 19 bases remaining between them. The CDR3 extends over 14 amino acids. Per germline, CDR1 LNHDA and CDR2 SQIVND (reference sequence). Here the CDR3 DNA reads TGTGCCAGTATTAGGGGACACCGTGAAGGTGGCTACACCTTC. Translation gives CASIRGHREGGYTF.

The V call is TRBV9, the J call TRBJ1-2, with D possibly TRBD1 on 6 matching bases. Germline V gene lookup returns CDR1 SGDLS and CDR2 YYNGEE. V was trimmed by 3 bases and J by 7 bases, leaving 13 bases between them. This CDR3 has 13 residues. CDR3 coding DNA: TGTGCCAGCAGCGCCAGATACAGGGCTGGCTACACCTTC. This encodes CASSARYRAGYTF.

This clone appeared once. This rearrangement joins TRBV6-2 or TRBV6-3 to TRBJ1-4; D uncertain. Trimming took 3 bases from V and 7 from J, leaving 9 bases between them. This CDR3 has 13 amino acids. Per germline, CDR1 MNHEY and CDR2 SVGEGT. CDR3 DNA: TGTGCCAGCAGTTATTTGCGGGGTGAAAAACTGTTTTTT. It translates to CASSYLRGEKLFF.

For the CDR3, the DNA is TGTGCCAGCAGCTTGGACACCTTTGGGACAGGGGGCAACTATGGCTACACCTTC. It specifies CASSLDTFGTGGNYGYTF. The V and J genes are TRBV5-5 and TRBJ1-2; 12 bases match TRBD1. With V trimmed by 0 bases and J by 2 bases, 8 bases remained unmatched. This CDR3 has 18 amino acids. CDR1 and CDR2 (germline): SGHKS, YYEKEE (reference sequence).

The chain uses TRBV9 and TRBJ1-6; D remains unclear. The germline gives CDR1 SGDLS, CDR2 YYNGEE. The CDR3 has 16 residues. V lost 4 bases to trimming and J lost 8 bases, with 19 bases between them. This CDR3 reads CASSPMTRGFDSPLHF. As DNA, the CDR3 is TGTGCCAGCAGCCCCATGACACGGGGTTTTGATTCACCCCTCCACTTT.

The CDR3 region is CASSWGESSYNSPLHF. CDR3 sequence (DNA): TGTGCCAGCAGTTGGGGGGAGAGCTCCTATAATTCACCCCTCCACTTT. The chain carries TRBV6-2 or TRBV6-3 and TRBJ1-6; D perhaps matches TRBD1 (5 bases). Per the germline V gene, CDR1 is MNHEY and CDR2 is SVGEGT. The CDR3 runs to 16 residues. V dropped 4 bases and J dropped 0 bases, with 10 bases sitting between them.

The chain links TRBV5-1 to TRBJ2-7; TRBD1 agrees at 8 bases. CDR3 length: 17 residues. CDR1 is SGHRS and CDR2 is YFSETQ in the germline V gene. Unmatched junction bases numbered 13, after V lost 0 bases and J lost 5 bases. CDR3 sequence: CASSLGRGPPLLNEQYF. In DNA, the CDR3 is TGCGCCAGCAGCTTGGGCAGGGGGCCCCCCTTATTGAACGAGCAGTACTTC.

This CDR3 reads CATSRELAGGRNEQFF. For the CDR3, the DNA is TGTGCCACCAGCAGAGAGCTAGCGGGAGGGCGTAATGAGCAGTTCTTC. The chain has TRBV15 and TRBJ2-1; 12 nucleotides agree with TRBD2. CDR3 length: 16 amino acids. V was pared by 0 bases and J by 7 bases, with 4 bases of the junction left unmatched. The germline V gene encodes CDR1 LNHNV and CDR2 YYDKDF (reference sequence).

This chain links TRBV5-4 with TRBJ2-3; D possibly corresponds to TRBD1 (8 bases). CDR1 and CDR2 (germline): SGHNT, YYREEE (reference sequence). CDR3 size: 15 residues. V lost 3 bases and J lost 4, with 15 bases in between. This CDR3 is CASSSRGGQADTQYF. The DNA of the CDR3 is TGTGCCAGCAGCTCAAGGGGGGGACAGGCAGATACGCAGTATTTT. Filled out from reference TRBV5-4 and TRBJ2-3, the complete variable domain reads ETGVTQSPTHLIKTRGQQVTLRCSSQSGHNTVSWYQQALGQGPQFIFQYYREEENGRGNFPPRFSGLQFPNYSSELNVNALELDDSALYLCASSSRGGQADTQYFGPGTRLTVL.

The chain uses TRBV27 and TRBJ1-5, with TRBD1 identical over 7 bases. There are 14 residues in the CDR3. V gave up 5 bases and J gave up 5 bases; unmatched junction bases: 6. The germline gives CDR1 MNHEY, CDR2 SMNVEV (reference sequence). CDR3 bases: TGTGCCAGCAGTCTCGACAGGGTGGATCAGCCCCAGCATTTT. Translating it yields CASSLDRVDQPQHF.